The rows below give T cell receptor beta chains drawn from one sample of a study of blood T cell repertoires in COVID-19. Profiled with immunoSEQ multiplex PCR; TCRdb holds only in-frame clones, not every one. The profile shows some 190,000 clones, 85% to 90% of them singletons. The sample comprised PBMCs or T cells enriched from blood (not recorded which). The receptors were gathered from a woman aged 40 to 55 in a cohort exposed to, infected with or recovered from COVID-19 (not recorded which). Both conserved end residues are part of each CDR3. The D gene is left open where the match is weak. Clone size is shown for a subset of rows, as once, few, many or a class of expanded clone.

CDR3nt | CDR3aa | d_gene | j_gene | v_gene | abundance
TGTGCCAGCGGTACCGGGACTCCTAACACTGAAGCTTTCTTT | CASGTGTPNTEAFF | - | TRBJ1-1 | TRBV28 | -
TGTGCCAGTCAGCGGGAGGCCAAAAACATTCAGTACTTC | CASQREAKNIQYF | TRBD2 | TRBJ2-4 | TRBV28 | -
TGTGCCAGCTCACCCACTATTTCCGATCAGCCCCAGCATTTT | CASSPTISDQPQHF | - | TRBJ1-5 | TRBV18 | -
TGTGCCTGGAGCGCTGGAGACCCCTATAATTCACCCCTCCACTTT | CAWSAGDPYNSPLHF | - | TRBJ1-6 | TRBV30 | few
TGTGCCAGCAGCTTAGCTGGGGCAGGGCCGAGGGAGACCCAGTACTTC | CASSLAGAGPRETQYF | - | TRBJ2-5 | TRBV7-9 | -
TGCAGCGCCCGAACGGGGTACAACTATGGCTACACCTTC | CSARTGYNYGYTF | - | TRBJ1-2 | TRBV29-1 | -
TGTGCCACCAGTGATTTGGCGGGGTCCTACGAGCAGTACTTC | CATSDLAGSYEQYF | - | TRBJ2-7 | TRBV24-1 | -
TGCGCCAGCAGCCAAGAATCTGTCTCTAGCTCCTATAATTCACCCCTCCACTTT | CASSQESVSSSYNSPLHF | - | TRBJ1-6 | TRBV4-3 | -
TGTGCCAGCAGATCGACAGGGTCTGGCTATGGCTACACCTTC | CASRSTGSGYGYTF | TRBD1 | TRBJ1-2 | TRBV6-5 | -
TGTGCCACCAGCAGCAGAAGTCCTGAAGCTTTCTTT | CATSSRSPEAFF | - | TRBJ1-1 | TRBV15 | once
TGCGCCAGCAGAGGGCGGGGGGACACCGGGGAGCTGTTTTTT | CASRGRGDTGELFF | TRBD2 | TRBJ2-2 | TRBV5-1 | -
TGTGCCAGCAGGCGGACAGGGGGCGCCGGTGGCTACACCTTC | CASRRTGGAGGYTF | TRBD1 | TRBJ1-2 | TRBV6-4 | -
TGTGCCAGCAAACTAGCGGGAGCCGATCACGAGCAGTACTTC | CASKLAGADHEQYF | TRBD2 | TRBJ2-7 | TRBV11-3 | few
TGTGCCAGTAGACGGGACACTGAAGCTTTCTTT | CASRRDTEAFF | - | TRBJ1-1 | TRBV25-1 | -
TGTGCCAGTCAAAAGGGAGGACTAGCGGGCCTGTACAATGAGCAGTTCTTC | CASQKGGLAGLYNEQFF | - | TRBJ2-1 | TRBV21-1 | -
TGTGCCAGCAGCTTAGTTTCAGGGAAGGAGACCCAGTACTTC | CASSLVSGKETQYF | - | TRBJ2-5 | TRBV7-9 | -
TGTGCCAGCAGTGTAACGGGGTTCTATGGCTACACCTTC | CASSVTGFYGYTF | - | TRBJ1-2 | TRBV2 | -
TGCGCCAGCAGCTTAACAGTGGACACCGGGGAGCTGTTTTTT | CASSLTVDTGELFF | - | TRBJ2-2 | TRBV5-1 | -
TGTGCCAGCAGCCGGGGACAGGTCAACACTGAAGCTTTCTTT | CASSRGQVNTEAFF | TRBD1 | TRBJ1-1 | TRBV5-6 | -
TGTGCCAGCAGTGACCGTAGCGGGAGACAGCAGTTCTTC | CASSDRSGRQQFF | TRBD2 | TRBJ2-1 | TRBV12-3/TRBV12-4 | -
TGCGCCAGCAGTGAAGACAGGGCCGGGGAGCTGTTTTTT | CASSEDRAGELFF | TRBD1 | TRBJ2-2 | TRBV10-1 | -
TGTGCCAGCAGCTTAGCCCCCCTCGGGGACAATGAGCAGTTCTTC | CASSLAPLGDNEQFF | - | TRBJ2-1 | TRBV7-7 | -
TGCGCCAGCAGCCAAGCTAAGCCGGCTGGAAACACCATATATTTT | CASSQAKPAGNTIYF | - | TRBJ1-3 | TRBV4-1 | -
TGCGCCAGCAGTGATTCGCCGGTCAGGGGGCAGTTCTTC | CASSDSPVRGQFF | - | TRBJ2-1 | TRBV10-1 | -
TGTGCCAGCTCCCTAGGACAGGGTCGGTTGACTGAAGCTTTCTTT | CASSLGQGRLTEAFF | TRBD1 | TRBJ1-1 | TRBV18 | -
TGTGCCAGCAGTCGATTACTAGCGGAGATCCACAATGAGCAGTTCTTC | CASSRLLAEIHNEQFF | TRBD2 | TRBJ2-1 | TRBV6-2/TRBV6-3 | -
TGTGCCAGCAGTTTGGGGGCGGGGGGCGACACCGGGGAGCTGTTTTTT | CASSLGAGGDTGELFF | TRBD2 | TRBJ2-2 | TRBV28 | -
TGTGCCAGCAGCCAAATCAGGTCCGCAGGCTATGGCTACACCTTC | CASSQIRSAGYGYTF | - | TRBJ1-2 | TRBV3-1/TRBV3-2 | -
TGTGCCAGCAGCTTTCGAGGAATTAAGGATGGCTACACCTTC | CASSFRGIKDGYTF | - | TRBJ1-2 | TRBV7-9 | -
TGTGTCAGAAGCGGCGGAAACCAATCCGTGAGGTGGACTGAAGCTTTCTTT | CVRSGGNQSVRWTEAFF | - | TRBJ1-1 | TRBV7-5 | medium-sized
TGTGCCAGCAGTTTATGGCCCAGCAATCAGCCCCAGCATTTT | CASSLWPSNQPQHF | - | TRBJ1-5 | TRBV27 | -
TGTGCCAGTAGGTTGCCGGGACAGCAGAACACTGAAGCTTTCTTT | CASRLPGQQNTEAFF | TRBD1 | TRBJ1-1 | TRBV19 | -